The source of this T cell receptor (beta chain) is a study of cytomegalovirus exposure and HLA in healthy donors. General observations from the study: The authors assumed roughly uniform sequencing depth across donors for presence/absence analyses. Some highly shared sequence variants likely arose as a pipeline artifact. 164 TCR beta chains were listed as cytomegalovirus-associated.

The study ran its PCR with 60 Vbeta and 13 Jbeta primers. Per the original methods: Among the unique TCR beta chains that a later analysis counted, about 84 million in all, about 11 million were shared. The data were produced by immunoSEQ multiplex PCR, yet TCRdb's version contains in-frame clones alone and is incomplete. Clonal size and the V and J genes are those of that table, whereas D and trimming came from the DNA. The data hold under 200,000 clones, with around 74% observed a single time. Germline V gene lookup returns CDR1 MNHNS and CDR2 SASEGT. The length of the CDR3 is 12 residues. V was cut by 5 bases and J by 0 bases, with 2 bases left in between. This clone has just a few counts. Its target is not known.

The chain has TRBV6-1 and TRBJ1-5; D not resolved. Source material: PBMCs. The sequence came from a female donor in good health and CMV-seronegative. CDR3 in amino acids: CASSRSNQPQHF. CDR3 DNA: TGTGCCAGCAGTCGTAGCAATCAGCCCCAGCATTTT.